The 23 T cell receptor beta chains below were found in one sample sequenced in a study of shared clonotypes between healthy human individuals. The data were produced by immunoSEQ multiplex PCR, yet TCRdb's version contains in-frame clones alone and is incomplete. In the table there are more than 2,000,000 clones, about 92% of which are singletons. Material for sequencing was naive CD4+ T cells sorted from blood. Subset defined: CD45RA+ positively selected. Receptor source: a man between 18 and 29 years old in good health.

This chain uses TRBV10-3 with TRBJ1-2, with D unclear. The germline CDR1 and CDR2 sequences are ENHRY and SYGVKD. This CDR3 contains 13 residues. Deletions cut 9 bases from V and 5 bases from J, with 16 bases between. The CDR3 coding sequence is TGTGCCATTTGGACGGAGGGTAAATATGGCTACACCTTC. Encoded protein: CAIWTEGKYGYTF.

This clone was detected only once. The chain couples TRBV10-1 to TRBJ2-3; 8 nucleotides align to TRBD2. The CDR3 sequence is 14 residues long. The J segment lost 2 bases and the V segment lost 8 bases, leaving 6 bases of the junction unmatched. Germline loops: CDR1 WNHNN, CDR2 SYGVQD (reference sequence). CDR3 region: CASSRGGITDTQYF. The CDR3 DNA reads TGCGCCAGCTCTCGGGGGGGAATCACAGATACGCAGTATTTT.

This chain joins TRBV6-1 and TRBJ1-5; 7 positions agree with TRBD1. Germline loops: CDR1 MNHNS, CDR2 SASEGT. V shed 6 bases, J shed 7 bases, and the junction held 9 bases outside the gene matches. The CDR3 spans 14 residues. In DNA, the CDR3 is TGTGCCAGCAGGGGGACAGTCGGGGGACAGCCCCAGCATTTT. It codes for CASRGTVGGQPQHF.

The gene calls are TRBV2 and TRBJ2-2; 11 bases line up with TRBD2. V shed 7 bases, J shed 6 bases, and the junction held 7 bases outside the gene matches. The CDR3 totals 15 residues. The germline V gene encodes CDR1 SNHLY and CDR2 FYNNEI. The CDR3 DNA reads as TGTGCCAGCACCACCACTAGCGGGGGCCCCGGGGAGCTGTTTTTT. It encodes CASTTTSGGPGELFF.

This chain links TRBV27 with TRBJ1-2, with D tentatively TRBD1 (5 bases). CDR1 is MNHEY, CDR2 SMNVEV, per germline (reference sequence). This CDR3 has 16 amino acids. The V gene lost 1 base and the J gene lost 0 bases, with 12 bases spanning the gap. The CDR3 DNA is TGTGCCAGCAGTTTATTAAGACAGTCCCCTAACTATGGCTACACCTTC. Translating gives CASSLLRQSPNYGYTF.

Concerning this clone: Other DNA sequences in this sample translate to the same CDR3. The chain couples TRBV5-1 to TRBJ1-1; D gene unclear. The CDR3 runs 14 residues. The germline gives CDR1 SGHRS, CDR2 YFSETQ. Trimming pared 0 bases from V and 1 base from J, leaving 7 bases between. CDR3 region: CASSLGGKNTEAFF. CDR3 nucleotides: TGCGCCAGCAGCTTGGGAGGGAAGAACACTGAAGCTTTCTTT.

V is TRBV6-6 and J is TRBJ1-1, with TRBD1 matching 7 bases. This CDR3 contains 12 residues. Unmatched junction bases numbered 5, after V lost 2 bases and J lost 11 bases. In germline, CDR1 is MNHNY, CDR2 SVGAGI (reference sequence). Here the CDR3 DNA reads TGTGCCAGCAGTTACGCCACAGGGGAGGCTTTCTTT. Translation gives CASSYATGEAFF.

In DNA form, the CDR3 reads TGCGCCAGCAGCCAAGGTTCGACTTCTGGAAACACCATATATTTT. It codes for CASSQGSTSGNTIYF. V gene TRBV4-1 combines with J gene TRBJ1-3; D remains unclear. V gave up 1 base and J gave up 1 base, with 8 bases separating them. The CDR3 is 15 amino acids. The germline CDR1 and CDR2 sequences are MGHRA and YSYEKL.

About this clone: The sample contains more than one DNA sequence encoding this CDR3. This sequence joins TRBV18 and TRBJ1-2, with D maybe TRBD1 (5 bases). The ends were cut back, 3 bases at V and 1 base at J, with 9 bases in the middle. This CDR3 contains 14 residues. Germline CDR1 reads KGHSH; CDR2 reads LQKENI. CDR3 DNA sequence: TGTGCCAGCTCACCCACGGGGGATAACTATGGCTACACCTTC. Encoded protein: CASSPTGDNYGYTF.

The chain combines TRBV5-1 with TRBJ1-2; the D is unclear. CDR3 length equals 14 residues. The germline gives CDR1 SGHRS, CDR2 YFSETQ. Between the trimmed V and J ends, which lost 4 bases and 2 bases, there was a span of 12 bases. The CDR3 coding sequence is TGCGCCAGCAGCCAAAGTACGGGGAACTATGGCTACACCTTC. It specifies CASSQSTGNYGYTF.

The chain has TRBV11-2 and TRBJ1-6, with TRBD1 matching 9 bases. CDR1 and CDR2 from the germline V gene are SGHAT and FQNNGV. V dropped 3 bases and J dropped 9; count of bases not matched to a gene: 6. The CDR3 is 15 residues long. CDR3 sequence: CASSLGTGMGSPLHF. The CDR3 nucleotides are TGTGCCAGCAGCTTGGGGACAGGGATGGGTTCACCCCTCCACTTT.

The genes are TRBV27 and TRBJ1-1, with D unresolved. The V end lost 2 bases, the J end lost 9 bases, and 19 bases lay between the germline ends. This CDR3 spans 15 amino acids. The germline CDR1 and CDR2 sequences are MNHEY and SMNVEV (reference sequence). The CDR3 DNA follows: TGTGCCAGCAGTTTAAGGGAAGGTTGGGTGGGAAAAGCTTTCTTT. Its translation is CASSLREGWVGKAFF.

The V call is TRBV5-1, the J call TRBJ1-1, with D perhaps matching TRBD1 (5 bases). The ends were cut back, 3 bases at V and 11 bases at J, with 20 bases in the middle. CDR1 SGHRS and CDR2 YFSETQ come from the germline V gene. There are 14 residues in the CDR3. The CDR3 DNA sequence: TGCGCCAGCAGCTCCGGGACGACCCCCCGGGGGGCTTTCTTT. It is translated as CASSSGTTPRGAFF.

V is TRBV5-1 and J is TRBJ2-7; the D gene is possibly TRBD1 (6 bases). The CDR3 contains 13 residues. In germline, CDR1 is SGHRS, CDR2 YFSETQ. The V end was cut by 4 bases, the J end by 3 bases, with 11 bases between. In nucleotides, the CDR3 is TGCGCCAGCAGCCACGGGGACAACTACGAGCAGTACTTC. Its translation: CASSHGDNYEQYF.

This chain joins TRBV7-9 and TRBJ2-3; D gene uncertain. Trimming stripped 0 bases from V and 2 bases from J, with 9 bases between. The CDR3 contains 15 residues. Germline CDR1 SEHNR, CDR2 FQNEAQ (reference sequence). This chain's CDR3 is CASSLALSDTDTQYF. Written as DNA, the CDR3 is TGTGCCAGCAGCTTAGCGTTGAGTGACACAGATACGCAGTATTTT.

DNA of the CDR3: TGCGCCAGCAGCTTGTTGGCTAGCGAAAAAGAGACCCAGTACTTC. Translated: CASSLLASEKETQYF. This chain links TRBV5-1 with TRBJ2-5, with a weak D call TRBD2 (6 bases). This CDR3 has 15 amino acids. The germline gives CDR1 SGHRS, CDR2 YFSETQ. The V and J ends lost 1 base and 3 bases respectively, with 13 bases between them.

The rearrangement uses TRBV7-2 and TRBJ1-2; no definite D call. V shed 5 bases and J shed 3 bases, with 7 bases lying between them. The CDR3 sequence is 12 residues long. Germline CDR1 reads SGHTA; CDR2 reads FQGNSA. DNA of the CDR3: TGTGCCAGCAGCCCCCGGGACTATGGCTACACCTTC. The encoded protein is CASSPRDYGYTF.

The gene calls are TRBV7-2 and TRBJ1-6; 7 bases are a match to TRBD1. CDR1 SGHTA and CDR2 FQGNSA come from the germline V gene. This CDR3 comprises 18 residues. V lost 4 bases to trimming and J lost 0 bases; unmatched junction nucleotides: 9. The CDR3 protein is CASSSPGTVSSYNSPLHF. The CDR3 DNA reads TGTGCCAGCAGCTCTCCCGGGACAGTGAGCTCCTATAATTCACCCCTCCACTTT.

The CDR3 loop is CASSIRTAYNEQFF. CDR3 sequence (DNA): TGTGCCAGTAGTATCAGGACAGCCTACAATGAGCAGTTCTTC. The chain joins TRBV19 to TRBJ2-1, with TRBD1 as a possible D gene (6 bases). CDR1 is LNHDA and CDR2 is SQIVND in the germline V gene (reference sequence). The CDR3 is 14 amino acids. V lost 3 bases and J 2 bases, leaving 8 bases between the germline ends.

With regard to this clone: Other DNA sequences in the sample encode the same CDR3. This sequence joins TRBV6-5 and TRBJ1-5, with a tentative D call TRBD1 (6 bases). The CDR3 sequence is 14 residues long. The V end was cut by 6 bases, the J end by 2 bases, with 11 bases between. CDR1 and CDR2 from the germline V gene are MNHEY and SVGAGI. CDR3 residues: CASSPRQGNQPQHF. CDR3 in DNA: TGTGCCAGCAGCCCCCGACAGGGCAATCAGCCCCAGCATTTT.

The V gene is TRBV2, the J gene TRBJ2-3; no reliable D call. The V end was cut by 4 bases, the J end by 3 bases, with 5 bases between. The CDR3 has 12 amino acids. Germline V CDR1 and CDR2: SNHLY, FYNNEI. The CDR3 spells CASSAETDTQYF. The CDR3 nucleotides read TGTGCCAGCAGTGCCGAGACAGATACGCAGTATTTT.

The chain couples TRBV19 to TRBJ1-1; a possible D gene is TRBD1 (5 bases). Germline V lookup: CDR1 LNHDA, CDR2 SQIVND (reference sequence). This CDR3 is built from 13 residues. V lost 2 bases and J lost 10, with 14 bases in between. CDR3 residues: CASSIPGWGRAFF. The CDR3 nucleotides are TGTGCCAGTAGTATACCCGGGTGGGGCCGAGCTTTCTTT.

The gene calls are TRBV2 and TRBJ2-2, with D possibly TRBD2 on 5 matching bases. The V end was cut by 4 bases, the J end by 0 bases, with 9 bases between. The CDR3 is 15 residues long. The germline gives CDR1 SNHLY, CDR2 FYNNEI. This chain's CDR3 is CASSGAAANTGELFF. CDR3 DNA: TGTGCCAGCAGTGGCGCAGCGGCGAACACCGGGGAGCTGTTTTTT.